The 10 T cell receptor beta chains below all came from one sample that was sequenced in a study of T cells in tumors after PD-1 blockade. This table comes from immunoSEQ multiplex PCR, and its TCRdb copy is limited to in-frame clones, with some not included. Of more than 50,000 clones in the sample, around 74% were seen once. Material: PBMCs, obtained after anti-PD-1 treatment. These receptors were collected from a human donor with basal cell carcinoma.

The chain combines TRBV5-1 with TRBJ2-2, with 11 positions matching TRBD2. This CDR3 contains 17 residues. Germline CDR1 SGHRS, CDR2 YFSETQ. V trimming: 2 bases; J trimming: 0 bases; junction bases outside the gene matches: 3. The CDR3 sequence: CASSLGLAGTNTGELFF. Written as DNA, the CDR3 is TGCGCCAGCAGCTTAGGACTAGCGGGCACGAACACCGGGGAGCTGTTTTTT. Variable domain in full (rest from reference TRBV5-1 and TRBJ2-2): KAGVTQTPRYLIKTRGQQVTLSCSPISGHRSVSWYQQTPGQGLQFLFEYFSETQRNKGNFPGRFSGRQFSNSRSEMNVSTLELGDSALYLCASSLGLAGTNTGELFFGEGSRLTVL.

The chain combines TRBV30 with TRBJ1-2, with unresolved D. The CDR3 has 14 residues. Deletions cut 3 bases from V and 4 bases from J, with 15 bases between. CDR1 and CDR2 (germline): GTSNPN, SVGIG (reference sequence). CDR3 residues: CAWRDSRGIYGYTF. The CDR3 DNA reads TGTGCCTGGAGGGACTCTAGAGGGATCTATGGCTACACCTTC.

The V and J genes are TRBV13 and TRBJ2-5; D ambiguous. The CDR3 consists of 13 residues. Germline lookup yields CDR1 PRHDT and CDR2 FYEKMQ (reference sequence). The V end lost 5 bases, the J end lost 0 bases, and 7 bases lay between the germline ends. The chain's CDR3 is CASSPDNQETQYF. CDR3 nucleotides: TGTGCCAGCAGCCCTGACAACCAAGAGACCCAGTACTTC.

This clone was detected only a few times. This rearrangement joins TRBV6-1 to TRBJ1-6; 7 bases are a match to TRBD1. The CDR3 spans 15 residues. V shed 0 bases and J 7 bases; nucleotides not matched to a gene: 3. Looked up from germline, CDR1 is MNHNS and CDR2 is SASEGT. DNA of the CDR3: TGTGCCAGCAGTGAAGCTAGGACAGGAAATTCACCCCTCCACTTT. Its protein is CASSEARTGNSPLHF.

This clone was counted only a few times. At one boundary the junction diverges from the germline segment, which might be a read error. The V gene is TRBV28, the J gene TRBJ1-2, with D maybe TRBD1 (5 bases). Germline CDR1 and CDR2: MDHEN and SYDVKM. The CDR3 has 12 amino acids. The CDR3 protein is CASSSEEGRDAF. Here the CDR3 DNA reads TGTGCCAGCAGTTCAGAGGAGGGGAGGGACGCCTTC.

The chain combines TRBV28 with TRBJ1-1; the D is unclear. The CDR3 totals 12 residues. Germline V gives CDR1 MDHEN, CDR2 SYDVKM. V lost 6 bases to trimming and J lost 10 bases, with 15 bases between them. In DNA, the CDR3 is TGTGCCAGCAGCCCTAATTGGCGGGGAGCTTTCTTT. Its protein is CASSPNWRGAFF. Full variable domain (rest looked up from reference TRBV28 and TRBJ1-1): DVKVTQSSRYLVKRTGEKVFLECVQDMDHENMFWYRQDPGLGLRLIYFSYDVKMKEKGDIPEGYSVSREKKERFSLILESASTNQTSMYLCASSPNWRGAFFGQGTRLTVV.

The table lists this clone with a count of one. This rearrangement joins TRBV11-3 to TRBJ2-1, with D unresolved. The CDR3 has 12 residues. Germline assignment: CDR1 SGHNT and CDR2 YENEEA. The V end lost 4 bases, the J end lost 7 bases, and 8 bases lay between the germline ends. CDR3 residues: CASSSSGNEQFF. Written as DNA, the CDR3 is TGTGCCAGCAGCTCCTCGGGTAATGAGCAGTTCTTC.

The chain links TRBV14 to TRBJ2-5; 12 nucleotides agree with TRBD1. Germline V gene lookup returns CDR1 SGHDN and CDR2 FVKESK. The ends lost 1 base at V and 3 bases at J; junction bases unmatched: 9. The CDR3 runs to 18 residues. The CDR3: CASSQAAPGQGAKETQYF. The CDR3, as DNA: TGTGCCAGCAGCCAAGCCGCTCCGGGACAGGGGGCGAAAGAGACCCAGTACTTC. The full variable domain, its missing parts supplied by reference TRBV14 and TRBJ2-5, is EAGVTQFPSHSVIEKGQTVTLRCDPISGHDNLYWYRRVMGKEIKFLLHFVKESKQDESGMPNNRFLAERTGGTYSTLKVQPAELEDSGVYFCASSQAAPGQGAKETQYFGPGTRLLVL.

The chain combines TRBV5-1 with TRBJ2-1; no reliable D call. The CDR3 sequence is 12 residues long. Germline CDR1 SGHRS, CDR2 YFSETQ. Trimming took off 0 bases at V and 7 bases at J, with 5 bases between the two ends. This CDR3 reads CASSLVVNEQFF. CDR3 nucleotide sequence: TGCGCCAGCAGCTTGGTCGTTAATGAGCAGTTCTTC.

Only one count was recorded for this clone. The genes are TRBV6-5 and TRBJ2-1; 11 nucleotides line up with TRBD2. The CDR3 is 15 residues long. With V trimmed by 10 bases and J by 5 bases, 10 bases remained unmatched. The germline gives CDR1 MNHEY, CDR2 SVGAGI. CDR3 protein: CATNSLAGGDNEQFF. The CDR3 bases are TGTGCCACCAACTCGCTAGCGGGGGGCGACAATGAGCAGTTCTTC.